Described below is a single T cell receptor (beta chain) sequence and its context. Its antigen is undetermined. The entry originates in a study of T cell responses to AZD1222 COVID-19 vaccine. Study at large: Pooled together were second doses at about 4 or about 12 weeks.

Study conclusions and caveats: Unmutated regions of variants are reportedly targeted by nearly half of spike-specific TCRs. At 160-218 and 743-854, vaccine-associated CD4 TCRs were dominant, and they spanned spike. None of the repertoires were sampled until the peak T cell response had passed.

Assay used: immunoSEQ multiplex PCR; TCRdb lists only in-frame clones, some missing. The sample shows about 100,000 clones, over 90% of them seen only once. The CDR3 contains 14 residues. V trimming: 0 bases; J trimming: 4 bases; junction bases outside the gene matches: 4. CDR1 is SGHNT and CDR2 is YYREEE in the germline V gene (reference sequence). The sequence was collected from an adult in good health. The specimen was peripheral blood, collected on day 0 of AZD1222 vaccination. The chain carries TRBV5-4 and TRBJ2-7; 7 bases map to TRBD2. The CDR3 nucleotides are TGTGCCAGCAGCTTGGCGGGAGGACTTTACGAGCAGTACTTC. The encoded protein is CASSLAGGLYEQYF. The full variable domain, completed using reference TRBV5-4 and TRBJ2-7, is ETGVTQSPTHLIKTRGQQVTLRCSSQSGHNTVSWYQQALGQGPQFIFQYYREEENGRGNFPPRFSGLQFPNYSSELNVNALELDDSALYLCASSLAGGLYEQYFGPGTRLTVT.